The 19 T cell receptor beta chains given below trace back to one sample, sequenced in a study of T cell responses to AZD1222 COVID-19 vaccine. Repertoires were generated with immunoSEQ multiplex PCR, while TCRdb's copy carries only in-frame clones and drops some. The sample contains roughly 80,000 clones, approximately 90% of which appear only once. This sample comprised peripheral blood, obtained 28 days after the second AZD1222 dose. These receptors all stem from an adult who received the AZD1222 COVID-19 vaccine.

The rearrangement uses TRBV21-1 and TRBJ2-2; the D call in the table, TRBD2, was not verified against the DNA. TRBV21-1 is classified as a pseudogene. This CDR3 region has 14 residues. The CDR3 protein is CASSKEGTTGELFF. In DNA, the CDR3 is TGTGCCAGCAGCAAAGAGGGGACTACCGGGGAGCTGTTTTTT.

This clone was counted between two and nine times. The genes are TRBV19 and TRBJ2-2; D not resolved. The CDR3 loop spans 15 amino acids. Germline lookup yields CDR1 LNHDA and CDR2 SQIVND (reference sequence). Trimming removed 7 bases from V and 0 bases from J, with 12 bases in between. The CDR3 reads CASTYGITNTGELFF. The CDR3, as DNA: TGTGCCAGTACCTATGGGATAACGAACACCGGGGAGCTGTTTTTT.

This sequence joins TRBV7-2 and TRBJ2-2; a weak D match, TRBD2 (6 bases). V was cut by 1 base and J by 6 bases, with 9 bases left in between. Germline CDR1 is SGHTA and CDR2 is FQGNSA. The CDR3 runs to 14 residues. The CDR3 region is CASSLDSGAGELFF. In nucleotides, the CDR3 is TGTGCCAGCAGCTTAGATTCGGGGGCCGGGGAGCTGTTTTTT. The full variable domain, rest sourced from reference TRBV7-2 and TRBJ2-2, is GAGVSQSPSNKVTEKGKDVELRCDPISGHTALYWYRQSLGQGLEFLIYFQGNSAPDKSGLPSDRFSAERTGGSVSTLTIQRTQQEDSAVYLCASSLDSGAGELFFGEGSRLTVL.

This chain connects TRBV4-1 to TRBJ1-4; a possible D gene is TRBD1 (5 bases). The CDR3 contains 15 residues. Trimming took 4 bases from V and 0 from J, leaving 9 bases between them. Per the germline V gene, CDR1 is MGHRA and CDR2 is YSYEKL. The CDR3 DNA reads TGCGCCAGCAGCCCCCGGACAACAACTAATGAAAAACTGTTTTTT. Translated, it gives CASSPRTTTNEKLFF.

The chain has TRBV4-1 and TRBJ2-2; 12 nucleotides align to TRBD2. V was clipped by 3 bases and J by 5 bases; unmatched bases: 4. Germline lookup yields CDR1 MGHRA and CDR2 YSYEKL. The CDR3 totals 16 residues. CDR3 DNA: TGCGCCAGCAGCCATCCACTAGCGGGAGGAACCGGGGAGCTGTTTTTT. Protein: CASSHPLAGGTGELFF.

This clone came up once. The rearrangement links TRBV6-5 to TRBJ1-1; possibly TRBD1 for D (6 bases). The V gene lost 2 bases and the J gene lost 5 bases, with 15 bases spanning the gap. CDR1 and CDR2 from the germline V gene are MNHEY and SVGAGI. The CDR3 contains 15 residues. CDR3 protein: CASSYRGAQGTEAFF. CDR3 DNA: TGTGCCAGCAGTTACCGGGGGGCGCAAGGAACTGAAGCTTTCTTT.

This chain connects TRBV18 to TRBJ1-3; D possibly corresponds to TRBD1 (5 bases). Germline CDR1 reads KGHSH; CDR2 reads LQKENI. V lost 4 bases, J lost 1 base, and 20 bases lay in between. This CDR3 comprises 18 residues. The CDR3 sequence: CASSLPGRRQGSGNTIYF. The CDR3 DNA sequence: TGTGCCAGCTCACTTCCCGGCCGTCGTCAGGGATCTGGAAACACCATATATTTT.

The chain recombines TRBV15 with TRBJ2-5, with 9 bases aligning to TRBD1. Per the germline V gene, CDR1 is LNHNV and CDR2 is YYDKDF (reference sequence). V lost 3 bases to trimming and J lost 1 base; unmatched junction nucleotides: 6. The CDR3 extends over 16 amino acids. The CDR3 DNA reads as TGTGCCACCAGCAGGGGGGGACAGGGCCTCCAAGAGACCCAGTACTTC. It translates to CATSRGGQGLQETQYF.

This sequence joins TRBV28 and TRBJ2-7; D gene uncertain. Per the germline V gene, CDR1 is MDHEN and CDR2 is SYDVKM. The CDR3 spans 16 residues. Trimming left V 5 bases short and J 2 bases short, with 19 bases between. The CDR3 sequence: CASSPPPISFPYEQYF. Written as DNA, the CDR3 is TGTGCCAGCAGTCCCCCGCCGATCTCCTTTCCCTACGAGCAGTACTTC.

This rearrangement joins TRBV12-3 or TRBV12-4 to TRBJ2-1; unclear D gene. Trimming cost V 6 bases and J 10 bases, with 10 bases left between them. The CDR3 loop spans 11 amino acids. CDR3 sequence: CASSMRYEQFF. The CDR3 DNA follows: TGTGCCAGCAGCATGAGGTACGAGCAGTTCTTC.

The CDR3 spells CASSLARPPTGELFF. DNA for the CDR3: TGTGCCAGCAGCTTGGCGAGGCCACCCACCGGGGAGCTGTTTTTT. This chain links TRBV5-4 with TRBJ2-2; D is unclear. Germline loops: CDR1 SGHNT, CDR2 YYREEE (reference sequence). V shed 0 bases and J shed 4 bases, with 10 bases lying between them. The CDR3 is 15 residues long.

With regard to this clone: Because the CDR3's place on the DNA is in doubt, the DNA is left out and the CDR3 is given as listed by TCRdb. The chain carries TRBV14 and TRBJ1-1; the D segment call TRBD1 is taken from the table without a DNA check. The CDR3 numbers 13 amino acids, ends counted. The germline CDR1 and CDR2 sequences are SGHDN and FVKESK. The CDR3 protein is CASSPKVATGTFF.

The genes are TRBV20-1 and TRBJ1-4; D gene ambiguous. Trimming cost V 5 bases and J 6 bases, with 1 base left between them. This CDR3 has 9 amino acids. Germline V CDR1 and CDR2: DFQATT, SNEGSKA (reference sequence). This CDR3 reads CSAYEKLFF. The CDR3 DNA reads as TGCAGTGCTTATGAAAAACTGTTTTTT.

This clone was detected once. The rearrangement joins TRBV7-2 to TRBJ2-7, with D possibly being TRBD1 or TRBD2 (5 bases each). The V end lost 5 bases, the J end lost 7 bases, and 21 bases lay between the germline ends. Germline V gene lookup returns CDR1 SGHTA and CDR2 FQGNSA. This CDR3 has 15 amino acids. CDR3 DNA sequence: TGTGCCAGCAGCCAACTCGTCTGGGGGTCGGGGGAGCAGTACTTC. Protein product: CASSQLVWGSGEQYF. Using reference TRBV7-2 and TRBJ2-7 for the parts outside the CDR3, the full variable domain is GAGVSQSPSNKVTEKGKDVELRCDPISGHTALYWYRQSLGQGLEFLIYFQGNSAPDKSGLPSDRFSAERTGGSVSTLTIQRTQQEDSAVYLCASSQLVWGSGEQYFGPGTRLTVT.

V and J are TRBV29-1 and TRBJ1-3; D call uncertain. This CDR3 spans 11 amino acids. V lost 7 bases and J lost 2, with 6 bases in between. Germline V lookup: CDR1 SQVTM, CDR2 ANQGSEA. This CDR3 reads CSGGAGNTIYF. Written as DNA, the CDR3 is TGCAGCGGCGGGGCTGGAAACACCATATATTTT.

J is TRBJ2-3 and V is TRBV6-1; D may be TRBD2 (6 bases). This CDR3 has 17 residues. V was clipped by 2 bases and J by 0 bases, with 15 bases between them. Looked up from germline, CDR1 is MNHNS and CDR2 is SASEGT. The CDR3 DNA reads as TGTGCCAGCAGTGAACGGACGGAGGGTTTTAGCACAGATACGCAGTATTTT. Translated, it gives CASSERTEGFSTDTQYF.

Points on this clone: The same CDR3 also results from other DNA sequences found in this sample. The genes are TRBV7-6 and TRBJ2-3, with 10 nucleotides matching TRBD2. The CDR3 runs to 16 residues. The V segment lost 5 bases and the J segment 0 bases; nucleotides outside the gene matches: 5. The V gene's germline CDR1 is SGHVS and CDR2 FNYEAQ. CDR3 amino acids: CASSPLAGGSTDTQYF. DNA of the CDR3: TGTGCCAGCAGCCCCTTAGCGGGAGGAAGCACAGATACGCAGTATTTT.

CDR3 region: CAIRSGPDVAYGYTF. CDR3 DNA sequence: TGTGCCATCAGATCCGGACCGGACGTGGCCTATGGCTACACCTTC. V usage is TRBV10-3 and J usage is TRBJ1-2; D remains ambiguous. V shed 6 bases and J shed 4 bases, with 18 bases lying between them. Germline V gene data show CDR1 as ENHRY and CDR2 as SYGVKD. This CDR3 has 15 amino acids.

J is TRBJ2-3 and V is TRBV7-2; 8 bases agree with TRBD2. The germline CDR1 and CDR2 sequences are SGHTA and FQGNSA. CDR3 length: 16 amino acids. V lost 7 bases and J lost 3; bases outside the gene matches: 12. The DNA of the CDR3 is TGTGCCAGCATCCCTCCCCGGGAGGGTAGGACAGATACGCAGTATTTT. It encodes CASIPPREGRTDTQYF.